These T cell receptor beta chains were read from a single sample in a study of identical twins. Each CDR3 protein gets one entry after TCRdb re-called the 5' RACE reads with MiXCR. The top ten clones hold approximately 0.25% of a sample with approximately 1.8 million distinct CDR3 sequences, roughly a third of them seen once. Sequencing was performed on cord blood. All receptors derive from a newborn girl in good health. The CDR3 runs from the conserved cysteine through the conserved F or W.

cdr3_aa: CASSVSTWVDSNQPQHF
j_call: TRBJ1-5
v_call: TRBV6-1

cdr3_aa: CASSLLGRAYEQYF
j_call: TRBJ2-7
v_call: TRBV12-3/TRBV12-4

cdr3_aa: CSVGLQASGYTF
j_call: TRBJ1-2
v_call: TRBV29-1

cdr3_aa: CASSPYENTEAFF
j_call: TRBJ1-1
v_call: TRBV5-1

cdr3_aa: CASSYRQGNTEAFF
j_call: TRBJ1-1
v_call: TRBV5-1

cdr3_aa: CASSFSTSALFYNEQYF
j_call: TRBJ2-7
v_call: TRBV5-1

cdr3_aa: CASSLVRVVKTQYF
j_call: TRBJ2-5
v_call: TRBV28

cdr3_aa: CASSLNGLAGVGTDTQYF
j_call: TRBJ2-3
v_call: TRBV5-1

cdr3_aa: CASAPGPGQGRNEQFF
j_call: TRBJ2-1
v_call: TRBV12-5

cdr3_aa: CASSPSRDREASNQPQHF
j_call: TRBJ1-5
v_call: TRBV25-1

cdr3_aa: CASSLSRLSGANVLTF
j_call: TRBJ2-6
v_call: TRBV12-3/TRBV12-4

cdr3_aa: CASSFRDRPSYGYTF
j_call: TRBJ1-2
v_call: TRBV27

cdr3_aa: CASSQSSGLGGNEQFF
j_call: TRBJ2-1
v_call: TRBV28

cdr3_aa: CASRQGPTEETQYF
j_call: TRBJ2-5
v_call: TRBV5-1

cdr3_aa: CASSQDHFTDTQYF
j_call: TRBJ2-3
v_call: TRBV4-2